A selection of T cell receptor beta chains follows, all from one sample in a study of T cells in Graves' hyperthyroidism and ophthalmopathy. TCRdb ran MiXCR on the multiplex PCR reads and lists one entry per CDR3 protein. The profile covers a few hundred thousand distinct CDR3 sequences, with around 42% appearing a single time and more than 7.5% taken by the ten largest. Sequencing used peripheral blood or thyroid tissue (not recorded which). The receptor source for this set is a woman aged 18-29 years with Graves' hyperthyroidism. CDR3s include the opening cysteine and the closing phenylalanine or tryptophan. The D gene is left open where the match is weak. Clone size is shown for a subset of rows, as once, few, many or a class of expanded clone.

TRBJ1-5	TRBD1	TRBV10-2	NA	TGCGCCAGCAAAACACCGGGACAGCCTCAGCATTTT	CASKTPGQPQHF
TRBJ2-5	TRBD1	TRBV7-3	few	TGTGCCAGCAGCTTAGGACAGGGCTGGGAGACCCAGTACTTC	CASSLGQGWETQYF
TRBJ1-1	NA	TRBV6-2/TRBV6-3	many	TGTGCCAGCAGTGCTCAGACGGTGGGGAACACTGAAGCTTTCTTT	CASSAQTVGNTEAFF
TRBJ1-2	NA	TRBV24-1	NA	TGTGCCACCAGTGGACCGGGACGTAACTATGGCTACACCTTC	CATSGPGRNYGYTF
TRBJ2-5	TRBD2	TRBV20-1	few	TGCAGTGCTAGGGGCGAGCGGGGGGACTTC	CSARGERGDF
TRBJ1-6	NA	TRBV7-9	NA	TGTGCCAGCACCCTCCGGACCGTGGCGGATAATTCACCCCTCCACTTT	CASTLRTVADNSPLHF
TRBJ2-7	NA	TRBV7-2	many	TGTGCCAGCAGTTTGGGACAATCGGTAGGCAAGCAGTACTTC	CASSLGQSVGKQYF
TRBJ2-7	TRBD1	TRBV10-3	many	TGTGCCATCAGTGAGGGCAGGGGGATTGCCTACGAGCAGTACTTC	CAISEGRGIAYEQYF
TRBJ1-4	NA	TRBV29-1	NA	TGCAGCGTTAGGGCAGGGAATGAAAAACTGTTTTTT	CSVRAGNEKLFF
TRBJ2-7	TRBD1	TRBV29-1	NA	TGCAGCGTTGCCCTCCGGGACAGGGCCGCCTACGAGCAGTACTTC	CSVALRDRAAYEQYF
TRBJ2-7	NA	TRBV14	once	TGTGCCAGCAATAGGCAGGGGTCCTACGAGCAGTACTTC	CASNRQGSYEQYF
TRBJ2-3	NA	TRBV5-5	NA	TGTGCCAGCACAACCGGGACCCAACGGTTGGATACGCAGTATTTT	CASTTGTQRLDTQYF
TRBJ1-5	TRBD1	TRBV7-6	NA	TGTGCCAGCAGTCTAGGACAGGGGGGAGCTCAGCCCCAGCATTTT	CASSLGQGGAQPQHF
TRBJ1-1	NA	TRBV6-6	many	TGTGCCAGCAGTTACAAGGCCGACGGGGAAGCTTTCTTT	CASSYKADGEAFF
TRBJ2-5	TRBD2	TRBV2	NA	TGTGCCAGCATTGGGCCATGGACTAGCGGGAGACGGGAGACCCAGTACTTC	CASIGPWTSGRRETQYF